Listed here are 11 T cell receptor beta chains from one sample, sequenced in a study of cytomegalovirus exposure and HLA in healthy donors. A multiplex PCR was run with 60 Vbeta primers and 13 Jbeta primers. Here immunoSEQ multiplex PCR was the method, and the copy in TCRdb shows in-frame clones only, minus some. Among 180,000 or so clones, about four fifths were seen once, and the ten largest hold 1.5% to 2%. Sequencing was done on a sample of PBMCs. The receptor set was obtained from a young woman in good health and CMV-seronegative.

The genes are TRBV27 and TRBJ1-2; 8 bases line up with TRBD1. Germline V gene sequence: CDR1 MNHEY, CDR2 SMNVEV (reference sequence). The V segment lost 1 base and the J segment 6 bases; nucleotides outside the gene matches: 10. The CDR3 is 16 residues long. This chain's CDR3 is CASSLWGRGREDGYTF. CDR3 sequence (DNA): TGTGCCAGCAGTTTATGGGGCAGGGGGCGAGAGGATGGCTACACCTTC.

This clone occurred a few times. This chain links TRBV4-1 with TRBJ1-5; 7 positions agree with TRBD1. The CDR3 has 14 amino acids. The V gene's germline CDR1 is MGHRA and CDR2 YSYEKL. The trim removed 6 bases at V and 2 bases at J, leaving 4 bases unmatched. CDR3 residues: CASRNTGGNQPQHF. CDR3 DNA: TGCGCCAGCAGGAATACAGGGGGCAATCAGCCCCAGCATTTT.

The genes are TRBV5-1 and TRBJ2-5; D is possibly TRBD1 (7 bases). This CDR3 comprises 16 residues. Trimming shortened V by 0 bases and J by 4 bases, and 16 bases separated the two germline ends. The germline V gene has CDR1 SGHRS and CDR2 YFSETQ. The CDR3 spells CASSLEGAGGSETQYF. CDR3 bases: TGCGCCAGCAGCTTGGAAGGGGCAGGGGGGTCAGAGACCCAGTACTTC.

V is TRBV6-1 and J is TRBJ1-2, with D possibly being TRBD1 (5 bases). Germline-derived CDR1 and CDR2 are MNHNS and SASEGT. V shed 2 bases and J shed 4 bases, with 8 bases lying between them. The CDR3 spans 13 residues. The CDR3 region has the DNA TGTGCCAGCAGTGAACGGCAGGGCTATGGCTACACCTTC. Protein sequence: CASSERQGYGYTF.

CDR3 amino acids: CASSIDQGLWSEAFF. CDR3 bases: TGTGCCAGTAGTATAGATCAGGGGCTATGGAGTGAAGCTTTCTTT. The chain carries TRBV19 and TRBJ1-1; TRBD1 might be the D (6 bases). This CDR3 region has 15 residues. Germline assignment: CDR1 LNHDA and CDR2 SQIVND (reference sequence). V lost 0 bases and J 7 bases, leaving 15 bases between the germline ends.

This clone was detected once. CDR3 region: CASSLGLAGSGETQYF. CDR3 DNA: TGCGCCAGCAGCCTGGGACTAGCGGGGAGTGGGGAGACCCAGTACTTC. This chain uses TRBV5-1 with TRBJ2-5; 13 bases are shared with TRBD2. Germline trimming cut 4 bases from V and 5 bases from J; bases unmatched to any gene: 8. The length of the CDR3 is 16 residues. Germline V gene lookup returns CDR1 SGHRS and CDR2 YFSETQ.

DNA of the CDR3: TGTGCCAGCAGCTTAGGGGGACAGGGATACACTGAAGCTTTCTTT. Its translation is CASSLGGQGYTEAFF. V usage is TRBV13 and J usage is TRBJ1-1; 9 positions agree with TRBD1. Trimming took 0 bases from V and 3 from J; bases not matched to a gene: 2. In germline, CDR1 is PRHDT, CDR2 FYEKMQ (reference sequence). The CDR3 totals 15 residues.

The chain couples TRBV19 to TRBJ1-1, with D possibly being TRBD1 (6 bases). This CDR3 has 15 residues. The V and J ends lost 5 bases and 2 bases respectively, with 15 bases between them. Per germline, CDR1 LNHDA and CDR2 SQIVND (reference sequence). The CDR3 DNA sequence: TGTGCCAGTAGTCCGGTTCTAGGGGGAAACACTGAAGCTTTCTTT. Amino acids: CASSPVLGGNTEAFF.

This clone was picked up a small number of times. The genes are TRBV10-2 and TRBJ2-1; 8 bases are shared with TRBD1. CDR1 WSHSY and CDR2 SAAADI come from the germline V gene. The J segment lost 8 bases and the V segment lost 4 bases, leaving 1 base of the junction unmatched. CDR3 size: 12 residues. The DNA of the CDR3 is TGCGCCAGCAGTGTGACAGGGGATGAGCAGTTCTTC. Encoded protein: CASSVTGDEQFF.

The chain couples TRBV2 to TRBJ2-4; D is undetermined. Germline V CDR1 and CDR2: SNHLY, FYNNEI. CDR3 length: 14 residues. V was shortened by 4 bases and J by 0 bases, with 7 bases between the two germline ends. CDR3 sequence: CASSAALAKNIQYF. The CDR3 coding sequence is TGTGCCAGCAGTGCAGCCTTAGCCAAAAACATTCAGTACTTC. Full variable domain (rest looked up from reference TRBV2 and TRBJ2-4): EPEVTQTPSHQVTQMGQEVILRCVPISNHLYFYWYRQILGQKVEFLVSFYNNEISEKSEIFDDQFSVERPDGSNFTLKIRSTKLEDSAMYFCASSAALAKNIQYFGAGTRLSVL.

As for this clone: One end of the junction is discordant with germline, which a read error may explain. J is TRBJ1-5 and V is TRBV7-7, with D possibly being TRBD1 (5 bases). This CDR3 has 16 amino acids. Looked up from germline, CDR1 is SSHAT and CDR2 is FNYEAQ (reference sequence). CDR3 residues: CASSLGPGEGNQPQHF. The CDR3 DNA reads TGTGCTAGCAGCTTAGGGCCCGGGGAGGGGAATCAGCCCCAGCATTTT.